This T cell receptor (beta chain) came from a study of identical twins. MiXCR was run by TCRdb on the 5' RACE reads, yielding one entry per CDR3 protein. The sample contains 450,000 or so distinct CDR3 sequences, 12% to 15% of which appear only once. This clonotype has a count of ten or more. The antigen is unknown. Study-level points and caveats: It was out-of-frame TCR alpha sharing in monozygotic twins that models underestimated.

The CDR3 is 15 residues long. V was pared by 2 bases and J by 7 bases, with 15 bases between. CDR1 and CDR2 from the germline V gene are SGHAT and FQNNGV. The sample was also linked to a second study, of yellow fever vaccine responses in identical twins.

V is TRBV11-2 and J is TRBJ2-1; maybe TRBD2 (6 bases). The source is a woman aged 18-29 years in good health. Input material: CD4+ T cells sorted from blood. The CDR3 sequence is CASSLRGTSANEQFF. The CDR3, as DNA: TGTGCCAGCAGCTTACGAGGGACTTCGGCGAATGAGCAGTTCTTC.